This is a list of T cell receptor beta chains from one sample in a study of identical twins. TCRdb reprocessed the 5' RACE reads with MiXCR, giving one entry per CDR3 protein. Of hundreds of thousands of distinct CDR3 sequences listed, 21% are singletons. The same sample was also used in a study of T cells expressing NK-cell markers.

Sequencing was performed on PBMCs. These receptors were taken from a woman aged 18-29 years in good health. Each CDR3 is given with its conserved first and last residue. Each record gives: J gene, D gene, V gene, clone size, CDR3 protein, CDR3 DNA. The D gene is left open where the match is weak. Clone size, where shown, is once, few, many, or a class for clones that have expanded.

TRBJ2-3	TRBD2	TRBV12-3/TRBV12-4	many	CASRETGGTQYF	TGTGCCAGCAGAGAAACGGGAGGCACGCAGTATTTT
TRBJ1-1	NA	TRBV20-1	NA	CSAGGGAPVNTEAFF	TGCAGTGCCGGCGGGGGCGCCCCGGTGAACACTGAAGCTTTCTTT
TRBJ2-7	NA	TRBV27	NA	CASTPLAGVSSYEQYF	TGTGCCAGCACCCCTCTTGCCGGTGTCAGCTCCTACGAGCAGTACTTC
TRBJ1-2	NA	TRBV7-9	many	CASSWQGSPIYGYTF	TGTGCCAGCAGCTGGCAGGGCTCCCCTATCTATGGCTACACCTTC
TRBJ2-1	TRBD2	TRBV5-6	NA	CASSLGLAVGVEQFF	TGTGCCAGCAGCTTGGGACTAGCGGTTGGCGTTGAGCAGTTCTTC
TRBJ2-1	TRBD2	TRBV20-1	many	CSANSGRTNEQFF	TGCAGTGCTAACAGCGGGAGGACGAATGAGCAGTTCTTC
TRBJ2-5	NA	TRBV5-1	NA	CASRLTLAFEETQYF	TGCGCCAGCAGATTGACCCTAGCGTTCGAAGAGACCCAGTACTTC
TRBJ2-4	TRBD2	TRBV11-3	many	CASSLGGLAENIQYF	TGTGCCAGCAGCTTAGGAGGGCTAGCGGAAAACATTCAGTACTTC
TRBJ2-7	TRBD1	TRBV18	NA	CASSPRQGFDEQYF	TGTGCCAGCTCACCTCGACAGGGTTTCGACGAGCAGTACTTC
TRBJ1-4	NA	TRBV7-6	once	CASSLAGPGPLNEKLFF	TGTGCCAGCAGCTTAGCGGGACCGGGACCGCTTAATGAAAAACTGTTTTTT
TRBJ2-1	NA	TRBV7-3	NA	CASSGPGAPHNEQFF	TGTGCCAGCAGCGGTCCGGGAGCCCCCCACAATGAGCAGTTCTTC
TRBJ1-1	TRBD1	TRBV5-1	few	CASSQLGQTFTEAFF	TGCGCCAGCAGCCAGTTGGGACAGACTTTCACTGAAGCTTTCTTT
TRBJ2-1	NA	TRBV19	NA	CASSITRQPTTYNEQFF	TGTGCCAGTAGTATTACAAGACAGCCAACCACCTACAATGAGCAGTTCTTC
TRBJ2-2	NA	TRBV7-8	NA	CASSLALNGGELFF	TGTGCCAGCAGCTTAGCGCTGAACGGCGGGGAGCTGTTTTTT
TRBJ2-2	NA	TRBV5-1	few	CASSGGQAGELFF	TGCGCCAGCAGCGGGGGACAAGCCGGGGAGCTGTTTTTT
TRBJ1-2	NA	TRBV4-3	NA	CASSQNIDGIYGYTF	TGCGCCAGCAGCCAAAATATAGACGGTATCTATGGCTACACCTTC
TRBJ2-7	NA	TRBV6-2/TRBV6-3	NA	CASSYTVTLAYEQYF	TGTGCCAGCAGTTACACGGTAACCCTAGCCTACGAGCAGTACTTC
TRBJ1-1	NA	TRBV6-1	NA	CASSRSLHTEAFF	TGTGCCAGCAGTCGGAGCCTGCACACTGAAGCTTTCTTT
TRBJ2-3	NA	TRBV5-1	NA	CASRSGLGSDTQYF	TGCGCCAGCAGGTCGGGTCTGGGGTCCGATACGCAGTATTTT
TRBJ2-7	NA	TRBV29-1	many	CSVEPTPYEQYF	TGCAGCGTTGAACCGACACCCTACGAGCAGTACTTC
TRBJ2-3	NA	TRBV10-3	few	CAIRPRPRGFSDTQYF	TGTGCCATCAGACCTAGGCCGAGAGGGTTTTCAGATACGCAGTATTTT
TRBJ2-7	TRBD2	TRBV5-1	NA	CASSSGLAGGVAYEQYF	TGCGCCAGCAGCTCTGGACTAGCGGGAGGAGTCGCCTACGAGCAGTACTTC
TRBJ2-7	TRBD2	TRBV7-9	NA	CASSRVGREPEQYF	TGTGCCAGCAGCCGGGTCGGGCGGGAGCCTGAGCAGTACTTC
TRBJ1-1	NA	TRBV6-1	NA	CASLMAPGNTEAFF	TGTGCCAGTTTAATGGCCCCAGGGAACACTGAAGCTTTCTTT
TRBJ2-7	NA	TRBV5-1	NA	CASRTGGAGTYEQYF	TGCGCCAGCAGAACAGGGGGAGCGGGAACCTACGAGCAGTACTTC
TRBJ2-2	NA	TRBV12-3/TRBV12-4	few	CASSPDSSGGELFF	TGTGCCAGCAGTCCGGACTCCTCTGGGGGGGAGCTGTTTTTT
TRBJ2-1	NA	TRBV5-5	few	CASSFRDNEQFF	TGTGCCAGCAGCTTTAGGGACAATGAGCAGTTCTTC
TRBJ2-1	TRBD2	TRBV7-9	NA	CASSPLGSSGAPNEQFF	TGTGCCAGCAGCCCCCTTGGTTCTAGCGGGGCCCCGAATGAGCAGTTCTTC